Listed below are T cell receptor beta chains from one sample, sequenced in a study of T cell repertoires in cytomegalovirus infection. TCRdb passed the reads through MiXCR, listing each CDR3 protein once. The sample lists about 900,000 distinct CDR3 sequences, 30% to 40% seen once, with about an eighth in the top ten. No antigen has been identified for these receptors. The source material was cultured CD8+ T cells from PBMCs, sampled from culture after CMV antigen stimulation. Source of these receptors: a human donor in good health (CMV status not recorded). Some clones in this sample may be carry-over from other donors' samples. Both conserved end residues are part of each CDR3. D genes are given only for firm matches. The size of a clone is reported for some rows only, either as once, few or many, or as a class for expanded clones.

V: TRBV27; D: -; size: -; J: TRBJ1-5; length: 16; DNA: TGTGCCAGCAGTTTATCAGGGGGAGACGGCAATCAGCCCCAGCATTTT; CDR3: CASSLSGGDGNQPQHF
V: TRBV6-2/TRBV6-3; D: TRBD1; size: -; J: TRBJ2-5; length: 17; DNA: TGTGCCAGCAGTTCCGACCGGGACAGGGAAGGCCAAGAGACCCAGTACTTC; CDR3: CASSSDRDREGQETQYF
V: TRBV7-6; D: TRBD1; size: many; J: TRBJ2-1; length: 18; DNA: TGTGCCAGCAGGCAAGGCTCTTATACCGGGACAGCGTACAATGAGCAGTTCTTC; CDR3: CASRQGSYTGTAYNEQFF
V: TRBV7-2; D: -; size: -; J: TRBJ1-4; length: 16; DNA: TGTGCCAGCAGCTTGCCGATCGATGCAACTAATGAAAAACTGTTTTTT; CDR3: CASSLPIDATNEKLFF
V: TRBV27; D: TRBD1; size: many; J: TRBJ2-1; length: 15; DNA: TGTGCCAGCAGTTTAACAGGGACAGGGATACATGAGCAGTTCTTC; CDR3: CASSLTGTGIHEQFF
V: TRBV6-6; D: -; size: -; J: TRBJ2-2; length: 16; DNA: TGTGCCAGCAGTTATCCAGACGGATCCGACACCGGGGAGCTGTTTTTT; CDR3: CASSYPDGSDTGELFF
V: TRBV19; D: -; size: few; J: TRBJ2-1; length: 16; DNA: TGTGCCAGTAGTATCATGTCCGGGAGCTCCTACAATGAGCAGTTCTTC; CDR3: CASSIMSGSSYNEQFF
V: TRBV5-1; D: TRBD2; size: -; J: TRBJ2-1; length: 15; DNA: TGCGCCAGCAGCTTGTGGCGGGGGGGCCTAAATGAGCAGTTCTTC; CDR3: CASSLWRGGLNEQFF
V: TRBV15; D: TRBD2; size: few; J: TRBJ2-1; length: 15; DNA: TGTGCCACCAGCCTAGGGACTAGCGGAGTGAATGAGCAGTTCTTC; CDR3: CATSLGTSGVNEQFF
V: TRBV19; D: -; size: -; J: TRBJ2-1; length: 16; DNA: TGTGCCAGTAGTATTGGTCGGGGGAGCTCCTACAATGAGCAGTTCTTC; CDR3: CASSIGRGSSYNEQFF
V: TRBV5-1; D: -; size: few; J: TRBJ2-1; length: 15; DNA: TGCGCCAGCAGCTTGGAGAGCACAGGGCAGGATGAGCAGTTCTTC; CDR3: CASSLESTGQDEQFF
V: TRBV7-9; D: TRBD1; size: few; J: TRBJ1-2; length: 15; DNA: TGTGCCGGGGATAACGGACAGGGGATGGACTATGGCTACACCTTC; CDR3: CAGDNGQGMDYGYTF
V: TRBV5-4; D: -; size: few; J: TRBJ2-1; length: 11; DNA: TGTGCCAGCACCCGAGGGGGTGAGCAGTTCTTC; CDR3: CASTRGGEQFF
V: TRBV12-3/TRBV12-4; D: -; size: many; J: TRBJ1-2; length: 15; DNA: TGTGCCAGCAGTTTAGGTCTGGGCACTAACTATGGCTACACCTTC; CDR3: CASSLGLGTNYGYTF
V: TRBV4-1; D: TRBD1; size: few; J: TRBJ2-7; length: 15; DNA: TGCGCCAGCAGCCAAGTGACAGGGGTCACCTACGAGCAGTACTTC; CDR3: CASSQVTGVTYEQYF
V: TRBV7-6; D: -; size: -; J: TRBJ1-5; length: 13; DNA: TGTGCCAGCGGGCAGGCCCTCGGGCAGCCCCAGCATTTT; CDR3: CASGQALGQPQHF